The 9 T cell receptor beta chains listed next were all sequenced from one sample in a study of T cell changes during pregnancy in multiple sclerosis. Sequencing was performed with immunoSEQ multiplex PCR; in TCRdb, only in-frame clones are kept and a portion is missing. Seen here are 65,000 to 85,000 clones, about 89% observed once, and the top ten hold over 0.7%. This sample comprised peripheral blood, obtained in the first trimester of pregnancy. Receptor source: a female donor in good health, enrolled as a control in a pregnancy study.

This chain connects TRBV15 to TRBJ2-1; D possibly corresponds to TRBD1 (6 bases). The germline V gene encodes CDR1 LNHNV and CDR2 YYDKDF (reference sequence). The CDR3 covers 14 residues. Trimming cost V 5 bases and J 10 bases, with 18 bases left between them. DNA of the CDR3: TGTGCCACCAGCGCCCAACAGGGTTTTTACGAGCAGTTCTTC. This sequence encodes CATSAQQGFYEQFF.

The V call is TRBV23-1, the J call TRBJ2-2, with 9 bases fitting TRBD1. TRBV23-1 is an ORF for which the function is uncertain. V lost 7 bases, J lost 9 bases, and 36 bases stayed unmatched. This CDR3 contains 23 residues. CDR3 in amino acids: CASNQRDRAKAGGISGVVWELFF. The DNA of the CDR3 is TGCGCCAGCAACCAACGGGACAGGGCTAAGGCGGGTGGGATTTCGGGGGTAGTTTGGGAGCTGTTTTTT.

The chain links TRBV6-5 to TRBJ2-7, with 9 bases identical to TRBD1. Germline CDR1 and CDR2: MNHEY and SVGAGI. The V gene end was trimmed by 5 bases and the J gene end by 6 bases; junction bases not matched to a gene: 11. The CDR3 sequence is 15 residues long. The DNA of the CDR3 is TGTGCCAGCAGTCATAGGGACAGGGCAAGAAGCGAGCAGTACTTC. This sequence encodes CASSHRDRARSEQYF.

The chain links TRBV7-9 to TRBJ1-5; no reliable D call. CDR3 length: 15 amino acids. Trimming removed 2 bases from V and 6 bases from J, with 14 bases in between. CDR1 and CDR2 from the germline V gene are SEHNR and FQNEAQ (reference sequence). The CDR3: CASSLSTSRGQPQHF. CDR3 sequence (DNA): TGTGCCAGCAGCTTATCGACGAGTCGGGGTCAGCCCCAGCATTTT.

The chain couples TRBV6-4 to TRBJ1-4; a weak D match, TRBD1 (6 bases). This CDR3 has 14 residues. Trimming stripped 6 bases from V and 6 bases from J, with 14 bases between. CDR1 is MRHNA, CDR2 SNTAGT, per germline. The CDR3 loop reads CASSKGVGDEKLFF. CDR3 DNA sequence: TGTGCCAGCAGCAAGGGGGTAGGGGATGAAAAACTGTTTTTT.

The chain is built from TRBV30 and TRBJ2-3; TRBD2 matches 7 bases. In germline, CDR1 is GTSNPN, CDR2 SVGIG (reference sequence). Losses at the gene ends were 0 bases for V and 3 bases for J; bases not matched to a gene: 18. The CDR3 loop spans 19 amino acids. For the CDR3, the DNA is TGTGCCTGGAGTGTAAGCGGGATTATGGGGTATCGGGCAACAGATACGCAGTATTTT. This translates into CAWSVSGIMGYRATDTQYF. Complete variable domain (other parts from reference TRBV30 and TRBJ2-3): SQTIHQWPATLVQPVGSPLSLECTVEGTSNPNLYWYRQAAGRGLQLLFYSVGIGQISSEVPQNLSASRPQDRQFILSSKKLLLSDSGFYLCAWSVSGIMGYRATDTQYFGPGTRLTVL.

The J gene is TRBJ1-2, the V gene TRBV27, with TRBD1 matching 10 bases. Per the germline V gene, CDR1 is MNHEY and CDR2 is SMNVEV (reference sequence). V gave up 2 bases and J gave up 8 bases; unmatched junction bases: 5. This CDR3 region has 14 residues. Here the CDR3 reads CASSLRGQGGGYTF. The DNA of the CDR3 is TGTGCCAGCAGTTTACGCGGACAGGGGGGCGGCTACACCTTC.

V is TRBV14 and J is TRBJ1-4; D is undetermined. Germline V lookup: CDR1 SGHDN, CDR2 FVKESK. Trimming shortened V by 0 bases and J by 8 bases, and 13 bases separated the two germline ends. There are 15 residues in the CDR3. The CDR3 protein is CASSQESGPGEKLFF. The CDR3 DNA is TGTGCCAGCAGCCAAGAGAGCGGTCCCGGGGAAAAACTGTTTTTT.

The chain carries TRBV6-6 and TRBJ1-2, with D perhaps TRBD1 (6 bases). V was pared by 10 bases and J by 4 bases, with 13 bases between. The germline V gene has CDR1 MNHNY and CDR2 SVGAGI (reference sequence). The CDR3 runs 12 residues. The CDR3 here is CATQGFGYGYTF. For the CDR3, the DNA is TGTGCCACCCAGGGGTTTGGCTATGGCTACACCTTC.